This T cell receptor (beta chain) stems from a study of beta chain features in type 1 diabetes (dated by TCRdb to the late 2010s). Context from the whole study: Mean age, gender distribution, total cell number and subset yield were not different between patients and healthy donors. A total of roughly 100 million sorted cells were examined across all samples, and RNA yield correlated strongly with the number of cells per subset. Regulatory and stem cell-like memory subsets were isolated from only 8 patients and roughly 8 healthy donors, whereas naive and central memory subsets came from all 30 or so donors. In the study, TCRB repertoires of sorted circulating CD4+ T cell subsets from recently diagnosed type 1 diabetes patients were compared with those of matched healthy donors.

Relative to germline, V is 0 bases shorter and J is 0 bases shorter, with 7 bases between their ends. Based on the germline V gene, the CDR1 and CDR2 sequences are SGDLS and YYNGEE. From cysteine to phenylalanine, the CDR3 is 14 amino acids long. Solely the CDR3 DNA is kept, with 42 bases framed from the first base. Each donor gave one peripheral blood draw, approximately 0.11 L on average, collected into heparinised tubes. Naive, central memory, regulatory and stem cell-like memory CD4+ T cells were sorted on a BD FACSAria II using a panel including CD45RO, CCR7, CD25, CD127, CD95 and CD27. Every sorted population had a purity above 95%. PBMCs were isolated right away by Lymphoprep density gradient centrifugation and were stained directly, without culture. So that batch effects would be minimized, each experiment stained and sorted samples in pairs, pairing one healthy donor with one patient. To note about this clone: Its specific antigen is unknown. Per-nucleotide qualities are absent, and no much larger clonotype sits a single base away.

Results and caveats for the whole study, not just this receptor: At VDJ recombination sites, patients with type 1 diabetes made fewer insertions and deleted more nucleotides, a pattern implying thymic rearrangement abnormalities. Because cDNA was sequenced instead of genomic DNA, highly expressing activated cells could be over-represented, though the groups showed no difference in activation or CD3 levels. Shorter templates might have been favored by PCR, but patient and control samples were amplified and corrected together, so both groups would have been affected equally by any skew. Naive, central memory and regulatory TCRB repertoires appeared to be more similar among patients than among healthy donors. In all four CD4+ subsets, TCRB CDR3 length was moderately but significantly shorter in type 1 diabetes patients. Because the HLA sub-analyses included only small numbers of individuals, any influence of HLA type on TCRB rearrangement was left unresolved.

All of the isolated RNA was reverse transcribed with the High Capacity cDNA Reverse Transcription Kit, so expressed TCRB transcripts were sequenced. Naive, central memory and regulatory T cell samples underwent deep immunoSEQ sequencing, averaging about 3.57 million total reads per sample. Sorted cells were lysed in RLT buffer and RNA was extracted with DNase-treated RNeasy Micro or Mini kits, depending on cell number. Each cell subset was processed on its own to prevent cross-contamination, while patient and healthy donor samples were processed together. Using the immunoSEQ multiplex PCR, TCRB sequences were amplified from cDNA into 87-bp fragments spanning the CDR3 region. Sequencing of the amplicons was performed on the Illumina HiSeq platform. For the original study's pipeline: PCR bias was computationally corrected using synthetic template baselines, reads within Hamming distance 2 were collapsed, and singletons that could not be merged were discarded. By aligning reads against IMGT, V, D and J genes, CDR3 length, and insertions or deletions at six rearrangement sites were assigned. Within each subset, clonotype counts were normalized to the number of sorted cells before true diversity and Gini coefficients were calculated with the tcR R package. The overlap coefficient, calculated on TCRB nucleotide sequences, was used to quantify repertoire sharing. Out-of-frame TCRB sequences from naive cells were analyzed to stand in for the pre-selection repertoire. TCRdb mirrors the immuneACCESS table, restricted to in-frame sequences. Some clones are absent from its copies; in checked studies, under half trace to an unresolved V gene, and the reason for the others is unknown. V and J calls and clone size are as listed in that table; D and trimming were resolved from the DNA. This sample comprises approximately 470,000 clones, roughly 31% of them detected only once. The ten largest clones add up to around 0.065% of the sample.

The rearrangement joined TRBV9 to TRBJ2-7; the D region possibly corresponds to TRBD2 (5 bases align). Specimen: naive CD4+ T cells from blood. The cell subset or site label corresponds to: true naive CD4+ T cells. The TCR was taken from a man younger than 30 in good health. The CDR3 region has the sequence CASSVATSSYEQYF. The nucleotide sequence is given as TGTGCCAGCAGCGTAGCTACTAGCTCCTACGAGCAGTACTTC.